Here is one T cell receptor beta chain with its context. Its antigen is undetermined. The sample originates from a study of early T cells in non-severe SARS-CoV-2 infection. Overall study: Chains were not paired, and sequencing was done on bulk RNA from unsorted whole blood. Study-level findings and limits: VDJdb matching, biased toward anti-spike CD8 responses, missed private and CD4 specificities.

Individually, cDNA molecules had unique molecular identifiers attached to them. TCRdb processed the 5' RACE reads anew with MiXCR; each CDR3 protein has one entry. Of under 60,000 distinct CDR3 sequences detected, over 7% appear once; the ten largest clones hold under 25%. The CDR3 spans 12 residues. The germline V gene has CDR1 SGHDT and CDR2 YYEEEE. Trimming cost V 1 base and J 5 bases, with 6 bases left between them. The receptor was derived from an adult who was a healthcare worker with PCR-confirmed SARS-CoV-2 infection or an uninfected control (not recorded which). Material for sequencing was whole blood. The rearrangement uses TRBV5-6 and TRBJ1-2, with no clear D. CDR3 protein: CASSLREYGYTF. CDR3 nucleotide sequence: TGTGCCAGCAGCTTGAGGGAGTATGGCTACACCTTC.